A single T cell receptor (beta chain) is shown here with its context. CDR1 and CDR2 (germline): SGHRS, YFSETQ. After removal of 4 bases from V and 5 bases from J, the junction contained 5 bases not matched to a gene. This CDR3 has 15 residues. In the original workflow: Amplification of reference gene primers was used by the study to estimate nucleated cell counts. TCRdb's table, derived via immunoSEQ multiplex PCR, lists solely in-frame clones and lacks some. V, J and clone size derive from that table, while D and trimming were established from the DNA sequence. The repertoire holds 140,000 to 150,000 clones, with roughly 86% as singletons. The data originate from a study of blood T cell repertoires in COVID-19. For the study at large: Researchers got acute and convalescent COVID-19 samples from the United States, Italy and Spain. T cells, B-cell-depleted T cells, or PBMCs provided the cDNA or gDNA that served as material.

Material: peripheral blood. The TCR was taken from a man in his 70s with acute or convalescent COVID-19. The V call is TRBV5-1, the J call TRBJ2-3, with 12 bases fitting TRBD2. The CDR3 bases are TGCGCCAGCAGCCTAGCGGGGGGGCCCGAAGATACGCAGTATTTT. It is translated as CASSLAGGPEDTQYF.